Below are 21 T cell receptor beta chains sequenced from a single sample in a study of T cells after yellow fever vaccination. From the 5' RACE reads, TCRdb called clonotypes with MiXCR, one entry per CDR3 protein. The sample consists of about 300,000 distinct CDR3 sequences, 8.7% of them appearing once. Sequenced material: CD4+ T cells sorted from PBMCs, taken 5 days after the yellow fever booster vaccination. Source of these receptors: a man younger than 35 who received the YFV17D yellow fever vaccine.

This sequence joins TRBV5-1 and TRBJ1-5, with TRBD1 as a possible D gene (6 bases). V dropped 0 bases and J dropped 6 bases, with 10 bases sitting between them. CDR3 length equals 14 residues. Germline V lookup: CDR1 SGHRS, CDR2 YFSETQ. CDR3 nucleotide sequence: TGCGCCAGCAGCTTGGAGGACAGCTCTCAGCCCCAGCATTTT. Translating gives CASSLEDSSQPQHF. The whole variable domain, filled in from reference TRBV5-1 and TRBJ1-5, reads KAGVTQTPRYLIKTRGQQVTLSCSPISGHRSVSWYQQTPGQGLQFLFEYFSETQRNKGNFPGRFSGRQFSNSRSEMNVSTLELGDSALYLCASSLEDSSQPQHFGDGTRLSIL.

There are a few counts of this clonotype. J is TRBJ1-2 and V is TRBV5-5, with 7 bases lining up with TRBD1. V lost 0 bases and J lost 4; bases outside the gene matches: 6. The V gene's germline CDR1 is SGHKS and CDR2 YYEKEE (reference sequence). The CDR3 runs to 15 residues. The CDR3 region is CASSLVSGGFYGYTF. DNA of the CDR3: TGTGCCAGCAGCTTGGTGTCAGGGGGTTTCTATGGCTACACCTTC. The full variable domain, rest sourced from reference TRBV5-5 and TRBJ1-2, is DAGVTQSPTHLIKTRGQQVTLRCSPISGHKSVSWYQQVLGQGPQFIFQYYEKEERGRGNFPDRFSARQFPNYSSELNVNALLLGDSALYLCASSLVSGGFYGYTFGSGTRLTVV.

This rearrangement joins TRBV12-3 or TRBV12-4 to TRBJ1-6, with 8 bases fitting TRBD1. V gave up 5 bases and J gave up 12 bases; unmatched junction bases: 9. The CDR3 has 14 residues. Here the CDR3 DNA reads TGTGCCAGCAGTCAACAGGGGGGTACAGGACCCCTCCACTTT. Amino acid sequence: CASSQQGGTGPLHF.

The sample holds many counts of this clonotype. The V and J genes are TRBV20-1 and TRBJ2-3, with TRBD1 matching 8 bases. The CDR3 extends over 14 amino acids. CDR1 and CDR2 (germline): DFQATT, SNEGSKA (reference sequence). With V trimmed by 3 bases and J by 3 bases, 5 bases remained unmatched. This chain's CDR3 is CSARQGARTDTQYF. The CDR3 region has the DNA TGCAGTGCTAGGCAGGGGGCGCGAACAGATACGCAGTATTTT.

The chain couples TRBV6-6 to TRBJ2-3; D call uncertain. The germline V gene encodes CDR1 MNHNY and CDR2 SVGAGI (reference sequence). Trimming pared 8 bases from V and 2 bases from J, leaving 5 bases between. This CDR3 region has 11 residues. The CDR3 loop is CASLTTDTQYF. The CDR3, as DNA: TGTGCCAGCTTAACCACAGATACGCAGTATTTT.

This clonotype was recorded a few times. The chain combines TRBV12-1 with TRBJ1-5. TRBV12-1 is labeled a pseudogene. The CDR3 spans 15 residues. The CDR3 loop reads CASSLFRQGGQPQHF. The CDR3 region has the DNA TGTGCCAGCAGCTTATTTAGGCAGGGCGGTCAGCCCCAGCATTTT.

The chain combines TRBV7-2 with TRBJ1-6; D not certain. There are 15 residues in the CDR3. Germline CDR1 reads SGHTA; CDR2 reads FQGNSA. Trimming shortened V by 1 base and J by 8 bases, and 12 bases separated the two germline ends. As DNA, the CDR3 is TGTGCCAGCAGCTTAGGGTTCGAGCGTGATTCACCCCTCCACTTT. This gives the protein CASSLGFERDSPLHF.

The rearrangement joins TRBV12-3 or TRBV12-4 to TRBJ1-2, with TRBD1 identical over 8 bases. The CDR3 has 17 amino acids. Trimming removed 3 bases from V and 2 bases from J; junction bases left unmatched: 11. This chain's CDR3 is CASSFILYRGKNYGYTF. CDR3 DNA sequence: TGTGCCAGCAGTTTCATTCTCTACAGGGGGAAGAACTATGGCTACACCTTC.

The chain combines TRBV23-1 with TRBJ1-1, with D tentatively TRBD1 (5 bases). TRBV23-1 is placed among ORFs of uncertain function. V was cut by 2 bases and J by 6 bases, with 13 bases left in between. The CDR3 length is 14 residues. For the CDR3, the DNA is TGCGCCAGCAGTCAACCCGGACATGGGGCTGAAGCTTTCTTT. This translates into CASSQPGHGAEAFF.

This clonotype was picked up many times. The rearrangement links TRBV15 to TRBJ2-5; 8 nucleotides match TRBD2. This CDR3 comprises 16 residues. The V gene end was trimmed by 2 bases and the J gene end by 1 base; junction bases not matched to a gene: 6. Looked up from germline, CDR1 is LNHNV and CDR2 is YYDKDF (reference sequence). CDR3 DNA: TGTGCCACCAGCAGATCTCCCGGGGGGGCCCAAGAGACCCAGTACTTC. Translated, it gives CATSRSPGGAQETQYF.

The chain uses TRBV6-5 and TRBJ1-2; no firm D call. CDR3 length: 13 residues. The ends were cut back, 6 bases at V and 3 bases at J, with 11 bases in the middle. Germline-derived CDR1 and CDR2 are MNHEY and SVGAGI. The CDR3 nucleotides are TGTGCCAGCAGGCCTACTCTACACTATGGCTACACCTTC. As protein: CASRPTLHYGYTF.

At least ten counts were recorded for this clonotype. The CDR3 loop is CASSPDGYEQYV. The DNA of the CDR3 is TGTGCCAGCTCACCCGACGGATACGAGCAGTACGTC. This rearrangement joins TRBV18 to TRBJ2-7, with unresolved D. Germline V gene data show CDR1 as KGHSH and CDR2 as LQKENI. This CDR3 is built from 12 residues. Trimming stripped 3 bases from V and 4 bases from J, with 7 bases between.

This clonotype was counted a few times. The chain combines TRBV5-1 with TRBJ2-5, with D perhaps matching TRBD2 (6 bases). Germline V gene sequence: CDR1 SGHRS, CDR2 YFSETQ. Trimming took off 4 bases at V and 2 bases at J, with 15 bases between the two ends. This CDR3 spans 15 amino acids. The CDR3 coding sequence is TGCGCCAGCAGCCGGGGGACGGGGGAGCAAGAGACCCAGTACTTC. Amino acids: CASSRGTGEQETQYF. Filled out from reference TRBV5-1 and TRBJ2-5, the complete variable domain reads KAGVTQTPRYLIKTRGQQVTLSCSPISGHRSVSWYQQTPGQGLQFLFEYFSETQRNKGNFPGRFSGRQFSNSRSEMNVSTLELGDSALYLCASSRGTGEQETQYFGPGTRLLVL.

The chain combines TRBV15 with TRBJ2-7, with D perhaps being TRBD1 or TRBD2 (7 bases each). This CDR3 has 14 residues. In germline, CDR1 is LNHNV, CDR2 YYDKDF (reference sequence). Trimming took off 3 bases at V and 2 bases at J, with 11 bases between the two ends. The CDR3 loop reads CATSSRGGAYEQYF. In DNA, the CDR3 is TGTGCCACCAGCAGCAGGGGGGGTGCCTACGAGCAGTACTTC.

This clonotype appeared a few times. This chain connects TRBV4-3 to TRBJ2-3; D remains unclear. The germline V gene has CDR1 LGHNA and CDR2 YSLEER. The CDR3 is 13 amino acids. Trimming left V 0 bases short and J 5 bases short, with 6 bases between. As DNA, the CDR3 is TGCGCCAGCAGCCAAGATAGCCTAGATACGCAGTATTTT. It is translated as CASSQDSLDTQYF.

In this sample, this clonotype turned up a few times. The rearrangement uses TRBV25-1 and TRBJ1-3; D unresolved. The CDR3 contains 14 residues. The germline gives CDR1 MGHDK, CDR2 SYGVNS. Trimming stripped 4 bases from V and 7 bases from J, with 14 bases between. For the CDR3, the DNA is TGTGCCAGCAGTGCCTGGGAGCAGACGAACACCATATATTTT. Amino acids: CASSAWEQTNTIYF.

The chain carries TRBV9 and TRBJ2-5, with TRBD1 as a possible D gene (6 bases). V was trimmed by 0 bases and J by 5 bases, leaving 11 bases between them. There are 14 residues in the CDR3. Germline V CDR1 and CDR2: SGDLS, YYNGEE. In DNA form, the CDR3 reads TGTGCCAGCAGCGTAGACCCAGGGGTCGAGACCCAGTACTTC. Translating gives CASSVDPGVETQYF.

This clonotype was found a few times. The J gene is TRBJ2-1, the V gene TRBV5-1, with 7 bases that match TRBD1. This CDR3 contains 15 residues. Germline V gives CDR1 SGHRS, CDR2 YFSETQ. V was clipped by 4 bases and J by 6 bases; unmatched bases: 10. CDR3 amino acids: CASSQRQGRSNEQFF. The CDR3 DNA is TGCGCCAGCAGCCAGAGACAGGGTAGAAGCAATGAGCAGTTCTTC.

This clonotype was detected ten times or more. In nucleotides, the CDR3 is TGCAGCGTTGAAGACCAAGAAGGATCACCCCTCCACTTT. Encoded protein: CSVEDQEGSPLHF. The chain uses TRBV29-1 and TRBJ1-6; no clear D. Germline V CDR1 and CDR2: SQVTM, ANQGSEA. There are 13 residues in the CDR3. V gave up 0 bases and J gave up 10 bases, with 10 bases separating them.

This clonotype was observed a few times. This chain links TRBV24-1 with TRBJ2-5, with 8 nucleotides matching TRBD2. Trimming at V came to 6 bases and at J to 1 base, leaving 3 bases not matched to a gene. CDR1 and CDR2 (germline): KGHDR, SFDVKD. The CDR3 has 14 residues. The CDR3 DNA follows: TGTGCCACCAGTCTAAGCGGGGGCCAAGAGACCCAGTACTTC. Protein: CATSLSGGQETQYF.

Remarks on this clonotype: One end of the junction does not line up with germline, which may come from a read error. The chain recombines TRBV12-5 with TRBJ2-2; tentatively, D is TRBD1 or TRBD2 (5 bases each). Germline values: CDR1 LGHNT, CDR2 FRNRAP. The CDR3 runs 17 residues. The CDR3 bases are TGTGCTAGTGGCTTAAATCCCCAGGGCTTTGGATCCGGGGAGCTGTTCTTT. This sequence encodes CASGLNPQGFGSGELFF. Drawing the rest from reference TRBV12-5 and TRBJ2-2, the complete variable domain is DARVTQTPRHKVTEMGQEVTMRCQPILGHNTVFWYRQTMMQGLELLAYFRNRAPLDDSGMPKDRFSAEMPDATLATLKIQPSEPRDSAVYFCASGLNPQGFGSGELFFGEGSRLTVL.